This T cell receptor (beta chain) was documented in a study of spatial heterogeneity in lung cancer. Study context: Sequenced follow-up PBMC samples came a median of around 2 years after resection, where available.

MiXCR, applied by TCRdb to the 5' RACE reads, yields one record per CDR3 protein. The data contain around 3,000 distinct CDR3 sequences, around 55% of them singletons. Time point here: blood at routine non-recurrence follow-up after resection. Whole RNA obtained from tumor, nontumor lung or frozen PBMC underwent sequencing without sorting. A note on this clonotype: The size of this beta chain means little, since it is a stray read in a library made for alpha chains.

Here the sequenced sample was PBMCs, taken at follow-up. The sequence derives from a male donor with early-stage non-small cell lung cancer.

The CDR3 DNA is TGCGCCAGCAGCTTCTTCGGGACCCAAGAGACCCAGTACTTC. Translating it yields CASSFFGTQETQYF. The chain has TRBV5-1 and TRBJ2-5, with D possibly called TRBD1 or TRBD2 (5 bases each). V shed 2 bases and J shed 1 base, with 9 bases lying between them. CDR1 is SGHRS and CDR2 is YFSETQ in the germline V gene. The CDR3 length is 14 residues. The variable domain in full, with the rest retrieved from reference TRBV5-1 and TRBJ2-5, is KAGVTQTPRYLIKTRGQQVTLSCSPISGHRSVSWYQQTPGQGLQFLFEYFSETQRNKGNFPGRFSGRQFSNSRSEMNVSTLELGDSALYLCASSFFGTQETQYFGPGTRLLVL.